These 13 T cell receptor beta chains came from one sample sequenced in a study of T cell repertoires in cytomegalovirus infection (dated by TCRdb to the late 2010s). Sequencing used an Illumina HiSeq 1500. Through fastp at Q25 and MiXCR, TCRdb rebuilt clones from the public reads, retaining in-frame beta chains. A single entry per CDR3 protein holds the most common genes and DNA from its merged rows. The sample table shows roughly 920,000 distinct CDR3 sequences, and approximately 31% are seen once. Over 13% of the sample belongs to the ten largest clones. No antigen is known for these receptors. What the treatment or condition label conveys for this sample: in vitro stimulation with specific CMV peptide epitopes to enrich CMV-specific T cells. Source: cultured CD8+ T cells from PBMCs, taken from culture after CMV antigen stimulation. The receptors come from a human donor in good health (CMV status not recorded). Some clones in this sample may be carry-over from other donors' samples.

This clonotype has just a few counts. The chain carries TRBV25-1 and TRBJ2-7, with D tentatively TRBD2 (6 bases). Germline CDR1 MGHDK, CDR2 SYGVNS. V was trimmed by 9 bases and J by 4 bases, leaving 19 bases between them. This CDR3 comprises 14 residues. CDR3 nucleotide sequence: TGTGCCAGGTCCCTTAGCGGACGACCTTACGAGCAGTACTTC. Translation: CARSLSGRPYEQYF.

V gene TRBV28 combines with J gene TRBJ2-5; TRBD2 matches 11 bases. J was trimmed by 5 bases and V by 2 bases; bases with no gene match: 10. The CDR3 has 17 residues. Germline loops: CDR1 MDHEN, CDR2 SYDVKM. The CDR3 sequence is CASSLGTSGPGGETQYF. The CDR3 region has the DNA TGTGCCAGCAGTTTAGGGACTAGCGGTCCCGGAGGGGAGACCCAGTACTTC. The whole variable domain, filled in from reference TRBV28 and TRBJ2-5, reads DVKVTQSSRYLVKRTGEKVFLECVQDMDHENMFWYRQDPGLGLRLIYFSYDVKMKEKGDIPEGYSVSREKKERFSLILESASTNQTSMYLCASSLGTSGPGGETQYFGPGTRLLVL.

This clonotype has a handful of counts. The chain employs TRBV7-6 and TRBJ1-1; D is perhaps TRBD1 (6 bases). Per germline, CDR1 SGHVS and CDR2 FNYEAQ. V was cut by 5 bases and J by 5 bases, with 15 bases left in between. There are 14 residues in the CDR3. The CDR3 loop reads CASSPGAGWTEAFF. The DNA for the CDR3 is TGTGCCAGCAGCCCGGGGGCAGGGTGGACTGAAGCTTTCTTT.

This clonotype was observed a handful of times. V and J are TRBV6-1 and TRBJ1-5, with 7 positions matching TRBD1. CDR3 length: 15 amino acids. Trimming at V came to 5 bases and at J to 4 bases, leaving 8 bases not matched to a gene. The germline CDR1 and CDR2 sequences are MNHNS and SASEGT. CDR3 bases: TGTGCCAGCAGTTCCTTGACAGGGCCTAATCAGCCCCAGCATTTT. Translated: CASSSLTGPNQPQHF.

Worth noting for this clonotype: At one end, the junction sequence differs from germline, possibly due to a read error. The chain has TRBV6-8 and TRBJ2-1; D not resolved. Per germline, CDR1 MNHGY and CDR2 SAAAGT. This CDR3 region has 12 residues. CDR3 coding DNA: TGTGTCAGCAGCCGAGACTACAATGAGCAGTTCTTC. This encodes CVSSRDYNEQFF.

Here the CDR3 DNA reads TGTGCCACCAGTGACCCGGACAGGGGCGGCTCGGAGACCCAGTACTTC. Protein product: CATSDPDRGGSETQYF. The chain carries TRBV24-1 and TRBJ2-5; 9 bases align to TRBD1. Germline CDR1 reads KGHDR; CDR2 reads SFDVKD. Trimming removed 4 bases from V and 5 bases from J; junction bases left unmatched: 10. This CDR3 region has 16 residues.

This clonotype appeared a few times. The chain combines TRBV19 with TRBJ2-7; 10 bases map to TRBD2. Looked up from germline, CDR1 is LNHDA and CDR2 is SQIVND (reference sequence). The junction had 3 bases not matched to a gene; V was cut back by 5 bases and J by 5 bases. This CDR3 is 13 amino acids long. CDR3 nucleotide sequence: TGTGCCAGTAGTCCGCTAGCGGGGGACGAGCAGTACTTC. Its protein is CASSPLAGDEQYF.

This clonotype was found many times. The chain employs TRBV7-8 and TRBJ2-2, with 10 nucleotides matching TRBD1. This CDR3 has 16 residues. Germline V gives CDR1 SGHVS, CDR2 FQNEAQ. Unmatched junction bases numbered 6, after V lost 4 bases and J lost 4 bases. The CDR3 nucleotides are TGTGCCAGCAGCTCTCGGACAGGGGGGAGCACCGGGGAGCTGTTTTTT. Its protein is CASSSRTGGSTGELFF. The variable domain in full, completed from reference TRBV7-8 and TRBJ2-2, reads GAGVSQSPRYKVAKRGQDVALRCDPISGHVSLFWYQQALGQGPEFLTYFQNEAQLDKSGLPSDRFFAERPEGSVSTLKIQRTQQEDSAVYLCASSSRTGGSTGELFFGEGSRLTVL.

The sample holds many counts of this clonotype. The CDR3 reads CASSPGTGDFDEQYF. The CDR3 nucleotides read TGTGCCAGCAGCCCCGGGACAGGGGACTTCGACGAGCAGTACTTC. The chain carries TRBV7-6 and TRBJ2-7, with 10 bases aligning to TRBD1. Germline assignment: CDR1 SGHVS and CDR2 FNYEAQ. The CDR3 runs to 15 residues. V trimming: 5 bases; J trimming: 5 bases; junction bases outside the gene matches: 9.

V gene TRBV6-6 combines with J gene TRBJ2-6; D possibly matches TRBD1 or TRBD2 (5 bases each). Trimming took off 5 bases at V and 4 bases at J, with 12 bases between the two ends. Germline V gene lookup returns CDR1 MNHNY and CDR2 SVGAGI (reference sequence). CDR3 length equals 15 residues. In DNA, the CDR3 is TGTGCCAGCAGTCCCTCCGGGACCGGGGCCAACGTCCTGACTTTC. Translated: CASSPSGTGANVLTF.

This clonotype occurred a few times. The rearrangement links TRBV7-3 to TRBJ1-1; the D is unclear. V gave up 3 bases and J gave up 3 bases, with 8 bases separating them. CDR1 and CDR2 from the germline V gene are SGHTA and FQGTGA. This CDR3 has 13 amino acids. The CDR3 nucleotides are TGTGCCAGCAGCTTCAGTGAATACACTGAAGCTTTCTTT. It translates to CASSFSEYTEAFF.

V and J are TRBV10-3 and TRBJ2-5; D possibly corresponds to TRBD1 (6 bases). Trimming removed 2 bases from V and 0 bases from J, with 7 bases in between. This CDR3 comprises 14 residues. The germline V gene encodes CDR1 ENHRY and CDR2 SYGVKD. The CDR3 region has the DNA TGTGCCATCAGTGAGAGACAGGACCAAGAGACCCAGTACTTC. It translates to CAISERQDQETQYF.

J is TRBJ1-2 and V is TRBV7-4; TRBD1 agrees at 9 bases. Germline assignment: CDR1 SGHVT and CDR2 SQSDAQ. The V and J ends lost 6 bases and 7 bases, in that order; junction bases with no gene match: 15. The CDR3 consists of 16 residues. The chain's CDR3 is CASSPSFRDREGGYTF. The CDR3 bases are TGTGCCAGCAGTCCGAGCTTCCGGGACAGGGAGGGTGGCTACACCTTC.